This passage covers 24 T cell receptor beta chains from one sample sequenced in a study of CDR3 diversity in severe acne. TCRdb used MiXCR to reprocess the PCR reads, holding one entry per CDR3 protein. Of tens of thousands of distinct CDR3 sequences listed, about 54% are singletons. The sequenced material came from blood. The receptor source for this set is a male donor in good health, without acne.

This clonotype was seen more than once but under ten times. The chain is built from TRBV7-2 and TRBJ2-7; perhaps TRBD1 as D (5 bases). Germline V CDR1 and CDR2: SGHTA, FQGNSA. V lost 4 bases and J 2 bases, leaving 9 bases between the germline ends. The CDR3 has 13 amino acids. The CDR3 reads CASSSTVAYEQYF. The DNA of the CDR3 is TGTGCCAGCAGCTCGACAGTAGCCTACGAGCAGTACTTC.

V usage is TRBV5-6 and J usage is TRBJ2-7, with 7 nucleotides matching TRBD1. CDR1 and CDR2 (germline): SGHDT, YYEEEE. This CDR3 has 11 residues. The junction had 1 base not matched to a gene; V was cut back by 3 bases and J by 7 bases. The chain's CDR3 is CASSWTGEQYF. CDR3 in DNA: TGTGCCAGCAGCTGGACAGGAGAGCAGTACTTC.

The CDR3 is CASSWDSGGFSYNEQFF. As DNA, the CDR3 is TGTGCCAGCAGCTGGGATAGCGGGGGGTTCTCCTACAATGAGCAGTTCTTC. The chain has TRBV7-2 and TRBJ2-1; TRBD2 aligns across 10 bases. In germline, CDR1 is SGHTA, CDR2 FQGNSA. This CDR3 region has 17 residues. The trim removed 4 bases at V and 0 bases at J, leaving 6 bases unmatched.

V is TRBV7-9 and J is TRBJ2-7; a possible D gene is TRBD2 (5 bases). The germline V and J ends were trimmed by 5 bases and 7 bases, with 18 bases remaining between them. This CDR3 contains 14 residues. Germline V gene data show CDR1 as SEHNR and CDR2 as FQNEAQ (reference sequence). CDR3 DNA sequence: TGTGCCAGCAGCCCAACTAGGACCTACAATGAGCAGTACTTC. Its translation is CASSPTRTYNEQYF.

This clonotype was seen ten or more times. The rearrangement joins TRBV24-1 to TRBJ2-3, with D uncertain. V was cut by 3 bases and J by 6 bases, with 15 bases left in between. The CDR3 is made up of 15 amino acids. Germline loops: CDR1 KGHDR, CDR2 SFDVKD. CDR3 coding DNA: TGTGCCACCAGTGATAAGGGTGGGTTATCCGATACGCAGTATTTT. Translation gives CATSDKGGLSDTQYF.

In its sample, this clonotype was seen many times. CDR3 protein: CATRPYEETQYF. CDR3 DNA: TGTGCCACCCGCCCGTATGAAGAGACCCAGTACTTC. The V and J genes are TRBV6-5 and TRBJ2-5, with unresolved D. This CDR3 is built from 12 residues. Germline V gives CDR1 MNHEY, CDR2 SVGAGI. Trimming took off 10 bases at V and 3 bases at J, with 12 bases between the two ends.

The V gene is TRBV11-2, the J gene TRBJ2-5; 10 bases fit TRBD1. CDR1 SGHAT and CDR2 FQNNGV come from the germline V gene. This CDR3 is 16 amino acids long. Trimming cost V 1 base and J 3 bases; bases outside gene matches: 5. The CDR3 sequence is CASSLALDRGKETQYF. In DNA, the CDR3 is TGTGCCAGCAGCTTAGCCCTGGACAGGGGGAAAGAGACCCAGTACTTC.

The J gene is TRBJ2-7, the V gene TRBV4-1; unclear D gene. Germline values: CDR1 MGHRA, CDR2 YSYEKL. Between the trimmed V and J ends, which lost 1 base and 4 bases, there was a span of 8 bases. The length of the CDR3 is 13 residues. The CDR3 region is CASSQVRAYEQYF. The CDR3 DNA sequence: TGCGCCAGCAGCCAAGTACGGGCGTACGAGCAGTACTTC.

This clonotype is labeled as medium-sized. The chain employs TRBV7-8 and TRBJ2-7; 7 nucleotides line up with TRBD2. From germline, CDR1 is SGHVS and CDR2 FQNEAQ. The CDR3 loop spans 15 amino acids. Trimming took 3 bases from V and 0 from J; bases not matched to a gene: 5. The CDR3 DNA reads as TGTGCCAGCAGCTTGGGGGGGTCGAGCTCCTACGAGCAGTACTTC. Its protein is CASSLGGSSSYEQYF.

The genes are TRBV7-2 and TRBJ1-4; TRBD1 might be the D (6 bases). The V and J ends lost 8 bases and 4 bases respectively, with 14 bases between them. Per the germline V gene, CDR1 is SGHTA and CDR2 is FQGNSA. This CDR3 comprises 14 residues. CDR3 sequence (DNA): TGTGCCAGCGCCGGGACACCGAGTAATGAAAAACTGTTTTTT. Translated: CASAGTPSNEKLFF.

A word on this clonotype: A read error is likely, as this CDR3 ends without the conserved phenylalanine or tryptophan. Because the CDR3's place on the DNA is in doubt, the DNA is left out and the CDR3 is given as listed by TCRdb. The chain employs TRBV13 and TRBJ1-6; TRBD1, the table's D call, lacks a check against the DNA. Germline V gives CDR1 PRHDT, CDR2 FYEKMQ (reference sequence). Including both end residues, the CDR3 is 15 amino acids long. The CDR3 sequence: CASSGVGDSNSPLQS.

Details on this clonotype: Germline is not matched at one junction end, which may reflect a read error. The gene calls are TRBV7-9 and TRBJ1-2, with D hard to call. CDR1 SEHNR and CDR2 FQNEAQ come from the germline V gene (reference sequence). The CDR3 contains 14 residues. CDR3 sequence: CASNSLGQNYSYTF. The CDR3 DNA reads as TGTGCCAGCAATTCTCTAGGGCAGAACTATAGCTACACCTTC.

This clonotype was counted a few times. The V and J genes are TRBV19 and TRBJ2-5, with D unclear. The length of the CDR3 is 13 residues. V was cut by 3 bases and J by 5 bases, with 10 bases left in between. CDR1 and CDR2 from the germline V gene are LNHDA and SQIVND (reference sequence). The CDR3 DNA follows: TGTGCCAGTAGTATTGAGAGAGGCGAGACCCAGTACTTC. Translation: CASSIERGETQYF.

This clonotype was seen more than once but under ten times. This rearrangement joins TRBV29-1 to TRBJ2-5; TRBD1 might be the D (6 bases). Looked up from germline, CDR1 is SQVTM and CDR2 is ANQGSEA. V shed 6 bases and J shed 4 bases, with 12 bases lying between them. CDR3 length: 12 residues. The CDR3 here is CSVLGGVETQYF. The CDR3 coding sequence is TGCAGCGTCCTTGGGGGCGTAGAGACCCAGTACTTC.

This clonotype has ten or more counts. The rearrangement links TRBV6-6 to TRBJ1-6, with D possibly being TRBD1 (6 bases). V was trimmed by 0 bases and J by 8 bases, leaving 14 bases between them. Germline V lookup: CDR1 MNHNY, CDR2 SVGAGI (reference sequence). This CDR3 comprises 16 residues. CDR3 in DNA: TGTGCCAGCAGTTACTCGCGGGGGCAGAAAGATTCACCCCTCCACTTT. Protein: CASSYSRGQKDSPLHF.

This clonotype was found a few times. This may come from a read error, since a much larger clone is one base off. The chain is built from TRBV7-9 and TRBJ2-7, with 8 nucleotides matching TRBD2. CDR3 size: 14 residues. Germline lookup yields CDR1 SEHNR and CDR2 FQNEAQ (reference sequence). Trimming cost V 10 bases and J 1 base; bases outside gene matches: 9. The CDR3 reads CATGGTSGSYEQYF. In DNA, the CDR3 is TGTGCCACCGGTGGAACTAGCGGATCCTACGAGCAGTACTTC.

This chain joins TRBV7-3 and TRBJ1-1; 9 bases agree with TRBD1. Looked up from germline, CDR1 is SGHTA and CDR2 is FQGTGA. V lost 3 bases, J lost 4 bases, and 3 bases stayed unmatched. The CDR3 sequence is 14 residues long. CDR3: CASSFGTGSTEAFF. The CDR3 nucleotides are TGTGCCAGCAGCTTCGGGACAGGGAGCACTGAAGCTTTCTTT.

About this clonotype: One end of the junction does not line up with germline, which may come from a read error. CDR3 protein: CASSNSREQYF. The CDR3 bases are TGTGCCAGCAGTAACTCGCGGGAGCAGTACTTC. The rearrangement joins TRBV6-4 to TRBJ2-7; D gene unclear. Per the germline V gene, CDR1 is MRHNA and CDR2 is SNTAGT. The CDR3 has 11 amino acids.

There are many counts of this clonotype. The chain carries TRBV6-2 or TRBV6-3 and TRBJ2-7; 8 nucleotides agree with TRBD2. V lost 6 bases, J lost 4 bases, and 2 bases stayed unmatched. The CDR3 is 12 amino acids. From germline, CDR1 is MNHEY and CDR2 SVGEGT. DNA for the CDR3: TGTGCCAGCAGGACTAGCGATTACGAGCAGTACTTC. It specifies CASRTSDYEQYF.

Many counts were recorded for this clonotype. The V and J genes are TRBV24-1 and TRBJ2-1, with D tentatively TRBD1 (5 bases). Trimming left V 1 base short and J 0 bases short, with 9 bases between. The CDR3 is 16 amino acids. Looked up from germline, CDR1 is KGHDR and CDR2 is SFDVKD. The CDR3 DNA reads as TGTGCCACCAGTGATTTACAGGCGAGCTCCTACAATGAGCAGTTCTTC. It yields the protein CATSDLQASSYNEQFF.

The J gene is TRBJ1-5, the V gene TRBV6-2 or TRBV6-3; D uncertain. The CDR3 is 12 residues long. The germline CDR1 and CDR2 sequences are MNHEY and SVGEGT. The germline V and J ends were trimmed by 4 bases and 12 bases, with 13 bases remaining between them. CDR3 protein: CASSSTSGIQHF. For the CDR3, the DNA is TGTGCCAGCAGTTCGACTAGCGGGATCCAGCATTTT.

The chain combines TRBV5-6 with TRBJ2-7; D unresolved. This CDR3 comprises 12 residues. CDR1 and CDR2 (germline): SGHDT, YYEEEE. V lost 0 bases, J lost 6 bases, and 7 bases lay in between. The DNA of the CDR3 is TGTGCCAGCAGCTTGGCGGCTAGCGAGCAGTACTTC. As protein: CASSLAASEQYF.

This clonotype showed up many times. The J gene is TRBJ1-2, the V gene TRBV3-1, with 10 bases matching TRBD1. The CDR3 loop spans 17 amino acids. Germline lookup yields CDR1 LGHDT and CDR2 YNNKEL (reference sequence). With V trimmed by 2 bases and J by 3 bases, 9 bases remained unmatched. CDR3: CASSQTLGTGAYYGYTF. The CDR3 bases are TGTGCCAGCAGCCAAACATTAGGGACAGGGGCTTACTATGGCTACACCTTC.

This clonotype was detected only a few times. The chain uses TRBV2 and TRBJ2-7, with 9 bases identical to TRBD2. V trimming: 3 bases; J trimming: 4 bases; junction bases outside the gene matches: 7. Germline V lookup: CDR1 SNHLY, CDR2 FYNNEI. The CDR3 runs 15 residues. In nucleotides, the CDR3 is TGTGCCAGCAGTGATTTTCCTAGCGGGACTTACGAGCAGTACTTC. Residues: CASSDFPSGTYEQYF.